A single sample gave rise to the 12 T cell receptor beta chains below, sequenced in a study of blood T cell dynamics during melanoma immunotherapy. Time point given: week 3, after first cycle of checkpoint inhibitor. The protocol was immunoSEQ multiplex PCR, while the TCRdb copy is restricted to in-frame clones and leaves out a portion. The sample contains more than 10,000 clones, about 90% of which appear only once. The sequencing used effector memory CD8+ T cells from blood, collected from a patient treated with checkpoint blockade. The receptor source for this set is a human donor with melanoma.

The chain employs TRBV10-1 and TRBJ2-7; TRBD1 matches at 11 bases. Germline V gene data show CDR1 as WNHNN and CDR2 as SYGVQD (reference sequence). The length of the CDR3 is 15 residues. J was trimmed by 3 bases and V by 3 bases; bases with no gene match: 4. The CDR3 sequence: CASSDPGQGGYEQYF. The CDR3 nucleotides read TGCGCCAGCAGTGATCCGGGACAGGGGGGCTACGAGCAGTACTTC.

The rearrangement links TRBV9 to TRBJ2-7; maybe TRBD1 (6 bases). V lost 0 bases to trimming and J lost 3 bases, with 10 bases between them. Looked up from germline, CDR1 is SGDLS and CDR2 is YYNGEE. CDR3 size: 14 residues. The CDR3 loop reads CASSVGGLGYEQYF. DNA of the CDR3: TGTGCCAGCAGCGTAGGGGGGCTAGGCTACGAGCAGTACTTC.

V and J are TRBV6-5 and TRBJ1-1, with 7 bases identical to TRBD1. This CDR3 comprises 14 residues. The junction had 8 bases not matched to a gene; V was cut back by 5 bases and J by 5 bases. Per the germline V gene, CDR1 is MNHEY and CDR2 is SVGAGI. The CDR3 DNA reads TGTGCCAGCAGTCCTGGGACAGTCGGGACTGAAGCTTTCTTT. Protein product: CASSPGTVGTEAFF.

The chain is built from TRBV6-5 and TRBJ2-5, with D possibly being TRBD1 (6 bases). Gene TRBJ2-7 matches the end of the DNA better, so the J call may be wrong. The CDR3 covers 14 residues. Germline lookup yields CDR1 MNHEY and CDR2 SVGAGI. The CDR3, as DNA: TGTGCCAGCAGCTCCTTGGACAGATCCTACGAGCAGTACTTC. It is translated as CASSSLDRSYEQYF.

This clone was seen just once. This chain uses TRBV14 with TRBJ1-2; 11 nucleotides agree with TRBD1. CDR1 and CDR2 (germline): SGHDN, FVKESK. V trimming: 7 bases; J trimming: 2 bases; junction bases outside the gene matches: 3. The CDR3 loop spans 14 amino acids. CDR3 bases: TGTGCCAGCACCCGGACAGGGGGCAACTATGGCTACACCTTC. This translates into CASTRTGGNYGYTF.

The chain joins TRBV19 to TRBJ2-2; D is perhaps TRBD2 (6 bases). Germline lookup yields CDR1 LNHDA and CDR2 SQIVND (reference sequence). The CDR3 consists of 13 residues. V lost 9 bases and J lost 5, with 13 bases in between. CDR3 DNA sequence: TGTGCCAGCTCGGCCGGAGGGACCGGGGAGCTGTTTTTT. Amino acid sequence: CASSAGGTGELFF. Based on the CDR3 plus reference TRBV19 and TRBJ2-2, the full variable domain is DGGITQSPKYLFRKEGQNVTLSCEQNLNHDAMYWYRQDPGQGLRLIYYSQIVNDFQKGDIAEGYSVSREKKESFPLTVTSAQKNPTAFYLCASSAGGTGELFFGEGSRLTVL.

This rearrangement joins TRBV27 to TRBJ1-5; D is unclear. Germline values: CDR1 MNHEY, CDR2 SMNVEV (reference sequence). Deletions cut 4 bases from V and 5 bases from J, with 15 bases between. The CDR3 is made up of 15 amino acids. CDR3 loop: CASSYMLGRDQPQHF. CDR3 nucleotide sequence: TGTGCCAGCAGTTATATGTTAGGGAGGGATCAGCCCCAGCATTTT.

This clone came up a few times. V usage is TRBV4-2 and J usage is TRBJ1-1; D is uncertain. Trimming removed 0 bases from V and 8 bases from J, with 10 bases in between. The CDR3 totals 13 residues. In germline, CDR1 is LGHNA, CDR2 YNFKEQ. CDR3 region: CASSQDRGSEAFF. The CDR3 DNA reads TGTGCCAGCAGCCAAGATCGAGGCAGCGAAGCTTTCTTT.

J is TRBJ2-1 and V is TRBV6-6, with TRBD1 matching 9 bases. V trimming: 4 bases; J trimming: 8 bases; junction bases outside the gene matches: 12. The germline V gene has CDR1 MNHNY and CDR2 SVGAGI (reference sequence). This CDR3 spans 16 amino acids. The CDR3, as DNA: TGTGCCAGCAGTTTAACCGGGACAGGGAGTCTAGATGAGCAGTTCTTC. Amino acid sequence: CASSLTGTGSLDEQFF.

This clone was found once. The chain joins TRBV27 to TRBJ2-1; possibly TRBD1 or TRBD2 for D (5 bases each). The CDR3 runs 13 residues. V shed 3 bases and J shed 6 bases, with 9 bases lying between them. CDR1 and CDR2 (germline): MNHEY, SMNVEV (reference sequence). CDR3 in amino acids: CASSFSGSNEQFF. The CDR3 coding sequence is TGTGCCAGCAGTTTTTCAGGGAGCAATGAGCAGTTCTTC.

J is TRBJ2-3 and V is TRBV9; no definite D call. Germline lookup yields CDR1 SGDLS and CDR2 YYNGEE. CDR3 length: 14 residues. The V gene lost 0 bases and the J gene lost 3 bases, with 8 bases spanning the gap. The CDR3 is CASSVARETDTQYF. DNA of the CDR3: TGTGCCAGCAGCGTAGCTAGGGAAACAGATACGCAGTATTTT.

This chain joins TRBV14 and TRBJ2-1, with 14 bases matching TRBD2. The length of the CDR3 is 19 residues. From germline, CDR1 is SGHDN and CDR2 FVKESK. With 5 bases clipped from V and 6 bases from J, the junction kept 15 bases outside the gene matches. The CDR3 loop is CASSFFQTSGRVYRNEQFF. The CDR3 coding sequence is TGTGCCAGCAGCTTTTTCCAGACTAGCGGGAGGGTATATCGCAATGAGCAGTTCTTC. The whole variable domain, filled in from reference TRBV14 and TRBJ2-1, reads EAGVTQFPSHSVIEKGQTVTLRCDPISGHDNLYWYRRVMGKEIKFLLHFVKESKQDESGMPNNRFLAERTGGTYSTLKVQPAELEDSGVYFCASSFFQTSGRVYRNEQFFGPGTRLTVL.